The 9 T cell receptor beta chains reported below all come from one sample, sequenced in a study of long-term antiretroviral therapy in people with HIV. Samples were assayed with immunoSEQ v3.0 at survey level. Assay used: immunoSEQ multiplex PCR; TCRdb lists only in-frame clones, some missing. The sample has 15,000 to 20,000 clones; 90% to 95% are singletons. Sequencing used unsorted PBMCs, obtained 0.3 years after starting antiretroviral therapy. The receptor source for this set is a man between 60 and 75 years old with HIV.

This clone showed up just once. The V gene is TRBV15, the J gene TRBJ2-5; D is unclear. There are 12 residues in the CDR3. V lost 0 bases to trimming and J lost 7 bases, with 6 bases between them. Germline V lookup: CDR1 LNHNV, CDR2 YYDKDF (reference sequence). The CDR3 loop is CATSRDTATQYF. CDR3 in DNA: TGTGCCACCAGCAGAGATACTGCGACCCAGTACTTC.

V usage is TRBV5-1 and J usage is TRBJ2-1, with 9 positions matching TRBD1. CDR1 and CDR2 (germline): SGHRS, YFSETQ. The CDR3 has 15 residues. V gave up 1 base and J gave up 5 bases; unmatched junction bases: 4. The CDR3 region is CASSLTGQGNNEQFF. The CDR3 coding sequence is TGCGCCAGCAGCTTGACTGGACAGGGGAACAATGAGCAGTTCTTC.

The V gene is TRBV4-1, the J gene TRBJ2-3; 10 bases are shared with TRBD2. After removal of 4 bases from V and 6 bases from J, the junction contained 10 bases not matched to a gene. Germline V gene sequence: CDR1 MGHRA, CDR2 YSYEKL. The length of the CDR3 is 16 residues. CDR3 loop: CASSPQIAGGGDTQYF. CDR3 coding DNA: TGCGCCAGCAGCCCGCAGATAGCGGGGGGCGGGGATACGCAGTATTTT.

In its sample, this clone was seen once. The rearrangement joins TRBV10-2 to TRBJ2-7; 7 positions match TRBD1. V was pared by 6 bases and J by 4 bases, with 12 bases of the junction left unmatched. This CDR3 is 15 amino acids long. Germline CDR1 and CDR2: WSHSY and SAAADI. CDR3 DNA: TGCGCCAGCAGAAACCCTACAGGGGCCCCTTACGAGCAGTACTTC. Translating it yields CASRNPTGAPYEQYF.

The chain's CDR3 is CASSFDNTNYGYTF. In nucleotides, the CDR3 is TGTGCCAGCAGCTTCGACAATACTAACTATGGCTACACCTTC. The rearrangement uses TRBV5-4 and TRBJ1-2; D is ambiguous. The V end lost 2 bases, the J end lost 0 bases, and 8 bases lay between the germline ends. CDR1 and CDR2 (germline): SGHNT, YYREEE (reference sequence). There are 14 residues in the CDR3.

This chain joins TRBV18 and TRBJ2-3; 10 bases match TRBD2. The junction had 3 bases not matched to a gene; V was cut back by 0 bases and J by 6 bases. Per germline, CDR1 KGHSH and CDR2 LQKENI. There are 15 residues in the CDR3. Here the CDR3 reads CASSPPSGRRDTQYF. The CDR3 DNA is TGTGCCAGCTCACCACCTAGCGGGAGGAGGGATACGCAGTATTTT.

This clone was picked up a small number of times. The gene calls are TRBV4-1 and TRBJ2-7, with 10 bases aligning to TRBD1. V lost 3 bases and J lost 2; bases outside the gene matches: 7. CDR3 size: 16 residues. Germline CDR1 is MGHRA and CDR2 is YSYEKL. The CDR3: CASSQGPGQGTYEQYF. The CDR3 DNA is TGCGCCAGCAGCCAGGGACCGGGACAGGGGACCTACGAGCAGTACTTC.

The V call is TRBV7-9, the J call TRBJ1-1, with D maybe TRBD1 (5 bases). Germline CDR1 is SEHNR and CDR2 is FQNEAQ (reference sequence). The CDR3 consists of 14 residues. V lost 1 base, J lost 3 bases, and 9 bases lay in between. Here the CDR3 reads CASSLVGTHTEAFF. The CDR3 coding sequence is TGTGCCAGCAGCTTAGTGGGGACCCACACTGAAGCTTTCTTT.

The chain combines TRBV6-5 with TRBJ2-7, with D possibly TRBD2 on 5 matching bases. The CDR3 loop spans 14 amino acids. Germline V gene lookup returns CDR1 MNHEY and CDR2 SVGAGI. Trimming shortened V by 6 bases and J by 2 bases, and 14 bases separated the two germline ends. The CDR3 is CASRLRLSAYEQYF. In DNA, the CDR3 is TGTGCCAGCAGACTACGACTAAGCGCCTACGAGCAGTACTTC.